These T cell receptor beta chains were read from a single sample in a study of cytomegalovirus exposure and HLA in healthy donors. Using immunoSEQ multiplex PCR, the repertoire was profiled, and TCRdb retains in-frame clones only, with some absent. The profile shows nearly 200,000 clones, roughly 80% of them singletons. Material for sequencing was PBMCs. The receptor set was obtained from a woman aged 45-65 years in good health and CMV-seropositive. The CDR3 runs from the conserved cysteine through the conserved F or W. D genes are given only for firm matches. A row's size may be missing; if present it is once, few, many or a size class.

>-|TRBD2|TRBJ2-5|TRBV5-1
CASSLTSGSGETQYF
TGCGCCAGCAGCTTGACTAGCGGGAGCGGGGAGACCCAGTACTTC
>-|TRBD2|TRBJ2-2|TRBV7-2
CASSLVGTRGTGELFF
TGTGCCAGCAGCTTAGTTGGGACTAGGGGCACCGGGGAGCTGTTTTTT
>-|-|TRBJ2-3|TRBV5-5
CASSLDQGTDTQYF
TGTGCCAGCAGCTTGGATCAGGGGACAGATACGCAGTATTTT
>-|TRBD2|TRBJ2-4|TRBV7-6
CASSPGGIQYF
TGTGCCAGCAGCCCCGGGGGGATTCAGTACTTC
>few|TRBD2|TRBJ2-5|TRBV28
CASSLGVAGAQETQYF
TGTGCCAGCAGTTTAGGGGTAGCGGGAGCCCAAGAGACCCAGTACTTC
>once|TRBD1|TRBJ2-1|TRBV28
CATNRPGQGLHNEQFF
TGTGCCACCAACCGCCCGGGACAGGGGTTACACAATGAGCAGTTCTTC
>-|-|TRBJ2-7|TRBV7-3
CASSLFGGAEQYF
TGTGCCAGCAGCTTATTTGGGGGGGCCGAGCAGTACTTC
>-|TRBD2|TRBJ2-7|TRBV5-1
CASSPSGGTSYEQYF
TGCGCCAGCAGCCCCTCGGGAGGGACTAGTTACGAGCAGTACTTC
>-|TRBD2|TRBJ2-3|TRBV11-2
CASSLGTSGRTDTQYF
TGTGCCAGCAGCTTAGGGACTAGCGGACGCACAGATACGCAGTATTTT
>-|TRBD1|TRBJ1-2|TRBV5-1
CASSLGTGSYGYTF
TGCGCCAGCAGCCTAGGGACAGGGAGCTATGGCTACACCTTC
>-|TRBD2|TRBJ2-1|TRBV11-2
CASSTLAGVPNEQFF
TGTGCCAGCAGCACACTAGCGGGAGTACCCAATGAGCAGTTCTTC
>once|TRBD2|TRBJ2-1|TRBV5-5
CASSLGGLAVYNEQFF
TGTGCCAGCAGCTTGGGTGGACTAGCGGTCTACAATGAGCAGTTCTTC
>-|-|TRBJ2-7|TRBV2
CASSDNRDTHEQYF
TGTGCCAGCAGTGACAACAGGGATACCCACGAGCAGTACTTC
>-|-|TRBJ2-7|TRBV27
CASSPSSHSGNEQYF
TGTGCCAGCAGTCCCTCCAGCCACTCAGGAAACGAGCAGTACTTC
>-|-|TRBJ2-7|TRBV4-1
CASSQASYEQYF
TGCGCCAGCAGCCAAGCTAGCTACGAGCAGTACTTC
>-|TRBD1|TRBJ2-2|TRBV5-1
CASSLAGQGRKGGELFF
TGCGCCAGCAGCTTGGCGGGACAGGGGAGGAAGGGCGGGGAGCTGTTTTTT
>-|-|TRBJ2-2|TRBV11-2
CASRRAGTPNTGELFF
TGTGCCAGCAGACGAGCCGGGACACCTAACACCGGGGAGCTGTTTTTT
>-|TRBD1|TRBJ1-1|TRBV15
CATSGRQGNTEAFF
TGTGCCACCAGCGGACGACAGGGGAACACTGAAGCTTTCTTT
>-|TRBD1|TRBJ2-7|TRBV7-9
CASSLVGLGQGGLQYF
TGTGCCAGCAGCTTAGTGGGGCTGGGACAGGGAGGGTTGCAGTACTTC
>-|TRBD2|TRBJ2-7|TRBV2
CASNSMGTRSLYEQYF
TGTGCCAGCAATTCGATGGGGACTAGGTCCCTCTACGAGCAGTACTTC
>-|TRBD1|TRBJ2-5|TRBV4-1
CASSLHTYRGRGETQYF
TGCGCCAGCAGCCTCCATACCTACAGGGGGCGGGGGGAGACCCAGTACTTC
>few|-|TRBJ2-7|TRBV6-6
CATGTTTGLSYEQYF
TGTGCCACCGGAACAACGACAGGCCTCTCCTACGAGCAGTACTTC
>-|-|TRBJ1-1|TRBV18
CASSPGEANTGAFF
TGTGCCAGCTCACCCGGGGAAGCGAACACTGGAGCTTTCTTT
>-|TRBD2|TRBJ2-3|TRBV5-4
CASSSRRGSLAGDTQYF
TGTGCCAGCAGCTCGCGTAGGGGATCGCTAGCGGGAGATACGCAGTATTTT
>-|TRBD2|TRBJ2-5|TRBV11-2
CASRRLAGQETQYF
TGTGCCAGCAGGCGACTAGCGGGACAAGAGACCCAGTACTTC
>once|TRBD1|TRBJ2-7|TRBV5-8
CASSLTRGLREQYF
TGTGCCAGCAGCTTGACCAGGGGGTTGAGGGAGCAGTACTTC
>-|-|TRBJ1-1|TRBV5-8
CASSLEGIPMNTEAFF
TGTGCCAGCAGCTTGGAGGGGATCCCCATGAACACTGAAGCTTTCTTT
>-|-|TRBJ2-7|TRBV4-1
CASSQDRPLGSTSYEQYF
TGCGCCAGCAGCCAAGACCGACCGCTGGGCTCAACCTCCTACGAGCAGTACTTC
>-|TRBD1|TRBJ2-7|TRBV7-2
CASSPSPDRYEQYF
TGTGCCAGCAGCCCTAGCCCGGACAGGTACGAGCAGTACTTC
>-|TRBD1|TRBJ2-7|TRBV28
CASSRTGGVYEQYF
TGTGCCAGCAGCCGGACAGGGGGGGTCTACGAGCAGTACTTC
>few|-|TRBJ1-2|TRBV19
CASKGEDYGYTF
TGTGCCAGTAAGGGGGAAGACTATGGCTACACCTTC
>-|TRBD2|TRBJ2-1|TRBV20-1
CSAGLVREQFF
TGCAGTGCCGGACTAGTACGCGAGCAGTTCTTC
>-|-|TRBJ1-3|TRBV10-3
CAISETVSGNTIYF
TGTGCCATCAGTGAGACAGTCTCTGGAAACACCATATATTTT
>once|-|TRBJ1-2|TRBV5-4
CASSSHTADYGYTF
TGTGCCAGCAGCTCCCACACAGCAGACTATGGCTACACCTTC
>-|TRBD2|TRBJ2-2|TRBV4-1
CASSRPGTSRTGELFF
TGCGCCAGCAGCCGTCCCGGGACTAGCAGGACCGGGGAGCTGTTTTTT
>once|-|TRBJ2-7|TRBV7-9
CASSRSIILGSTFSYEQYF
TGTGCCAGCAGCCGATCGATAATACTTGGTTCCACTTTTTCCTACGAGCAGTACTTC
>-|-|TRBJ1-2|TRBV21-1
CASSTGPVDYTF
TGTGCCAGCAGCACCGGTCCTGTTGACTACACCTTC
>-|TRBD1|TRBJ1-2|TRBV6-1
CASSVRQGAGGYTF
TGTGCCAGCAGTGTCAGACAGGGGGCCGGTGGCTACACCTTC
>few|TRBD2|TRBJ2-1|TRBV29-1
CSVDLGGDVGYNEQFF
TGCAGCGTTGACCTGGGGGGGGACGTTGGTTACAATGAGCAGTTCTTC
>-|TRBD2|TRBJ2-3|TRBV28
CASSSPGLAGGATDTQYF
TGTGCCAGCAGTTCACCGGGACTAGCGGGAGGTGCGACAGATACGCAGTATTTT
>once|-|TRBJ1-5|TRBV18
CASSPGPDQPQHF
TGTGCCAGCTCACCAGGGCCCGATCAGCCCCAGCATTTT
>-|-|TRBJ2-2|TRBV30
CAWSVQRRSNTGELFF
TGTGCCTGGAGTGTCCAGCGGAGATCGAACACCGGGGAGCTGTTTTTT
>-|TRBD1|TRBJ1-6|TRBV10-3
CATSSGGMNSPLHF
TGTGCCACCTCATCAGGGGGAATGAATTCACCCCTCCACTTT
>few|-|TRBJ1-1|TRBV29-1
CSVELAARNTEAFF
TGCAGCGTTGAATTGGCGGCGCGGAACACTGAAGCTTTCTTT
>few|TRBD1|TRBJ2-2|TRBV18
CASSVDRVSRPGELFF
TGTGCCAGCTCAGTGGACAGGGTTTCCCGTCCCGGGGAGCTGTTTTTT
>-|-|TRBJ1-1|TRBV4-3
CASSHGGLNTEAFF
TGCGCCAGCAGCCATGGAGGGTTGAACACTGAAGCTTTCTTT
>-|-|TRBJ2-2|TRBV7-5
CVRSLAYLNTGELFF
TGTGTCAGAAGCTTAGCCTACCTGAACACCGGGGAGCTGTTTTTT
>-|-|TRBJ1-3|TRBV18
CASSPSGRSGNTIYF
TGTGCCAGCTCACCGTCAGGGCGCTCTGGAAACACCATATATTTT
>-|TRBD1|TRBJ1-6|TRBV5-1
CASSTGQGAASPLHF
TGCGCCAGCAGCACGGGACAGGGTGCAGCCTCACCCCTCCACTTT